This paragraph covers one T cell receptor (beta chain) sequence. Its matching antigen is unknown. 13 Jbeta primers and 60 Vbeta primers were used for the PCR. Per the authors' pipeline: Later work found 65 million to 85 million unique TCR beta chains, with roughly 11 million shared. The data were produced by immunoSEQ multiplex PCR, yet TCRdb's version contains in-frame clones alone and is incomplete. V and J calls and clone size are those listed in that table; D and trimming were worked out from the DNA. This sample has about 170,000 clones, with about 65% found just once. This entry comes from a study of cytomegalovirus exposure and HLA in healthy donors. Notes on the study in general: Earlier results showed most TCR beta V segments being productive about 87% or about 30% of the time. The study carried out a later analysis of TCR beta sequences. It associated approximately 16,000 of them with specific HLA alleles at a false discovery rate of 0.05.

Germline CDR1 DFQATT, CDR2 SNEGSKA (reference sequence). The V gene lost 5 bases and the J gene lost 3 bases, with 5 bases spanning the gap. The CDR3 covers 10 residues. The sequencing input was PBMCs. The gene calls are TRBV20-1 and TRBJ2-7; D is uncertain. This clonotype was obtained from a man aged 35-49 years in good health and CMV-seropositive. CDR3 nucleotide sequence: TGCAGTGCTTTGAGCTACGAGCAGTACTTC. It specifies CSALSYEQYF.